The 16 T cell receptor beta chains below were found in one sample sequenced in a study of cytomegalovirus exposure and HLA in healthy donors. Both 60 Vbeta primers and 13 Jbeta primers went into the PCR. The assay was immunoSEQ multiplex PCR, and TCRdb's table has in-frame clones only and misses some. The table has around 140,000 clones, around three quarters seen once; the top ten hold over 1.5%. Material: PBMCs. Receptors were obtained from a man in his forties or fifties in good health and CMV-seronegative.

V and J are TRBV6-6 and TRBJ2-5; perhaps TRBD1 as D (5 bases). Trimming left V 3 bases short and J 0 bases short, with 14 bases between. There are 16 residues in the CDR3. Germline V gene lookup returns CDR1 MNHNY and CDR2 SVGAGI (reference sequence). For the CDR3, the DNA is TGTGCCAGCAGTTATGGAACAGAAGGGGACCAAGAGACCCAGTACTTC. It translates to CASSYGTEGDQETQYF.

J is TRBJ2-3 and V is TRBV7-7, with D maybe TRBD2 (5 bases). The length of the CDR3 is 14 residues. The germline V gene has CDR1 SSHAT and CDR2 FNYEAQ (reference sequence). V lost 1 base and J lost 5, with 10 bases in between. CDR3 sequence (DNA): TGTGCCAGCAGCTTAGACGGGGTCGGAGATACGCAGTATTTT. Its protein product is CASSLDGVGDTQYF.

The V gene is TRBV27, the J gene TRBJ1-1; no clear D. Germline V gene data show CDR1 as MNHEY and CDR2 as SMNVEV (reference sequence). The CDR3 has 12 residues. V gave up 7 bases and J gave up 1 base, with 7 bases separating them. As DNA, the CDR3 is TGTGCCAGCAAGCGGGGGAACACTGAAGCTTTCTTT. Protein product: CASKRGNTEAFF.

The chain is built from TRBV7-9 and TRBJ1-4; no clear D. CDR3 length: 14 amino acids. With 5 bases removed from V and 8 bases from J, the gap between germline ends came to 15 bases. Germline lookup yields CDR1 SEHNR and CDR2 FQNEAQ (reference sequence). The CDR3 bases are TGTGCCAGCAGCCGCGCGGGAGGTTGGGAAAAACTGTTTTTT. Protein product: CASSRAGGWEKLFF. The complete variable domain, with remaining parts taken from reference TRBV7-9 and TRBJ1-4, reads DTGVSQNPRHKITKRGQNVTFRCDPISEHNRLYWYRQTLGQGPEFLTYFQNEAQLEKSRLLSDRFSAERPKGSFSTLEIQRTEQGDSAMYLCASSRAGGWEKLFFGSGTQLSVL.

J is TRBJ1-2 and V is TRBV5-6; D gene unclear. V lost 4 bases, J lost 6 bases, and 19 bases lay in between. In germline, CDR1 is SGHDT, CDR2 YYEEEE. The CDR3 consists of 15 residues. The CDR3 sequence: CASSLGWRRVDGYTF. CDR3 nucleotides: TGTGCCAGCAGCCTGGGTTGGCGGCGGGTGGATGGCTACACCTTC. Complete variable domain (other parts from reference TRBV5-6 and TRBJ1-2): DAGVTQSPTHLIKTRGQQVTLRCSPKSGHDTVSWYQQALGQGPQFIFQYYEEEERQRGNFPDRFSGHQFPNYSSELNVNALLLGDSALYLCASSLGWRRVDGYTFGSGTRLTVV.

The gene calls are TRBV13 and TRBJ2-7, with D tentatively TRBD1 (6 bases). The V end was cut by 3 bases, the J end by 3 bases, with 21 bases between. Germline lookup yields CDR1 PRHDT and CDR2 FYEKMQ (reference sequence). The CDR3 covers 17 residues. The CDR3 bases are TGTGCCAGCAGCTTCTCCGGGGACGCGCAAGGGGGCTACGAGCAGTACTTC. This sequence encodes CASSFSGDAQGGYEQYF.

This chain connects TRBV7-9 to TRBJ2-7, with D perhaps TRBD1 (5 bases). The CDR3 extends over 13 amino acids. Germline V gene lookup returns CDR1 SEHNR and CDR2 FQNEAQ (reference sequence). V lost 6 bases, J lost 4 bases, and 13 bases lay in between. The CDR3 loop reads CASSPLQGYEQYF. CDR3 bases: TGTGCCAGCAGTCCACTTCAGGGTTACGAGCAGTACTTC.

V usage is TRBV7-3 and J usage is TRBJ1-5, with D possibly TRBD1 on 6 matching bases. Between the trimmed V and J ends, which lost 3 bases and 0 bases, there was a span of 18 bases. Germline CDR1 reads SGHTA; CDR2 reads FQGTGA. The CDR3 length is 18 residues. The CDR3 protein is CASSFFIYSGVSNQPQHF. CDR3 DNA sequence: TGTGCCAGCAGCTTTTTTATTTACTCAGGGGTTAGCAATCAGCCCCAGCATTTT.

The chain combines TRBV11-2 with TRBJ2-2; 12 nucleotides agree with TRBD2. The CDR3 covers 16 residues. Germline-derived CDR1 and CDR2 are SGHAT and FQNNGV. Trimming took 5 bases from V and 1 from J; bases not matched to a gene: 2. The CDR3 DNA sequence: TGTGCCAGCAGCGTACTAGCGGGAGGGAACACCGGGGAGCTGTTTTTT. Encoded protein: CASSVLAGGNTGELFF.

A few counts support this clone. The rearrangement uses TRBV5-8 and TRBJ1-3; maybe TRBD1 (5 bases). Germline V gene lookup returns CDR1 SGHTS and CDR2 YDEGEE. Trimming cost V 0 bases and J 0 bases, with 10 bases left between them. CDR3 size: 16 residues. CDR3 sequence: CASSLEAGLSGNTIYF. DNA for the CDR3: TGTGCCAGCAGCTTGGAGGCAGGGCTCTCTGGAAACACCATATATTTT.

This sequence joins TRBV11-2 and TRBJ2-3, with TRBD1 as a possible D gene (6 bases). The CDR3 runs 15 residues. The germline CDR1 and CDR2 sequences are SGHAT and FQNNGV. V was pared by 2 bases and J by 2 bases, with 11 bases between. CDR3 in amino acids: CASSLTGHPTDTQYF. CDR3 bases: TGTGCCAGCAGCTTAACGGGACATCCCACAGATACGCAGTATTTT.

This clone has just one count. The chain carries TRBV28 and TRBJ2-5; 10 bases agree with TRBD1. Germline CDR1 MDHEN, CDR2 SYDVKM. This CDR3 is 13 amino acids long. The V and J ends lost 5 bases and 5 bases, in that order; junction bases with no gene match: 2. Written as DNA, the CDR3 is TGTGCCAGCAGTGACAGGGGGCGGGAGACCCAGTACTTC. Protein: CASSDRGRETQYF.

The chain uses TRBV28 and TRBJ1-2; 7 nucleotides align to TRBD1. Per the germline V gene, CDR1 is MDHEN and CDR2 is SYDVKM. The junction had 8 bases not matched to a gene; V was cut back by 5 bases and J by 2 bases. There are 15 residues in the CDR3. Written as DNA, the CDR3 is TGTGCCAGCAGTCCGGGCCCGACAGGGAACTATGGCTACACCTTC. This translates into CASSPGPTGNYGYTF.

The chain employs TRBV6-6 and TRBJ1-4; 7 bases fit TRBD1. This CDR3 comprises 15 residues. After removal of 2 bases from V and 4 bases from J, the junction contained 4 bases not matched to a gene. Germline V lookup: CDR1 MNHNY, CDR2 SVGAGI (reference sequence). The CDR3: CASSYRGLDNEKLFF. The CDR3 bases are TGTGCCAGCAGTTACAGGGGGCTCGATAATGAAAAACTGTTTTTT.

The chain links TRBV18 to TRBJ2-7; D is unresolved. Per the germline V gene, CDR1 is KGHSH and CDR2 is LQKENI. The length of the CDR3 is 13 residues. V lost 0 bases to trimming and J lost 4 bases, with 7 bases between them. The DNA of the CDR3 is TGTGCCAGCTCACCACCGCCAGGTTACGAGCAGTACTTC. Translated, it gives CASSPPPGYEQYF.

The genes are TRBV30 and TRBJ2-1, with D possibly TRBD2 on 5 matching bases. CDR1 is GTSNPN and CDR2 is SVGIG in the germline V gene (reference sequence). V dropped 0 bases and J dropped 11 bases, with 8 bases sitting between them. This CDR3 contains 11 residues. CDR3 in amino acids: CAWSVEGKQFF. DNA for the CDR3: TGTGCCTGGAGTGTAGAGGGAAAGCAGTTCTTC.